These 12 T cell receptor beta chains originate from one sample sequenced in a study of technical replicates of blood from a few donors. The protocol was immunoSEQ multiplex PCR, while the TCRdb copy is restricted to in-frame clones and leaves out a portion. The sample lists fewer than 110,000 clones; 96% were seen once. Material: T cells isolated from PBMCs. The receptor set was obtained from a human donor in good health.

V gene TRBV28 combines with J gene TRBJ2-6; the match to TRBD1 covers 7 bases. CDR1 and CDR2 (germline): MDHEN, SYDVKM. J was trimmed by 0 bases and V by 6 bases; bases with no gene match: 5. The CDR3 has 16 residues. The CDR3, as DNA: TGTGCCAGCAGCTCCACAGGGGACTCTGGGGCCAACGTCCTGACTTTC. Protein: CASSSTGDSGANVLTF.

The chain's CDR3 is CASTDNSGSLNEQFF. For the CDR3, the DNA is TGTGCCAGCACCGACAATAGCGGGAGCCTAAATGAGCAGTTCTTC. The chain is built from TRBV6-5 and TRBJ2-1, with TRBD2 matching over 9 bases. The V gene end was trimmed by 7 bases and the J gene end by 7 bases; junction bases not matched to a gene: 11. Germline V CDR1 and CDR2: MNHEY, SVGAGI. The CDR3 is 15 amino acids.

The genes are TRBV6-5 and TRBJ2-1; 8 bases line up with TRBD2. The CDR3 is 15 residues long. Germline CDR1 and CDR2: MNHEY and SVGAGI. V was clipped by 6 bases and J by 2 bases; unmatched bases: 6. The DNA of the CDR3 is TGTGCCAGCAGGTTAGCGGGAACGGCCTACAATGAGCAGTTCTTC. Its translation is CASRLAGTAYNEQFF.

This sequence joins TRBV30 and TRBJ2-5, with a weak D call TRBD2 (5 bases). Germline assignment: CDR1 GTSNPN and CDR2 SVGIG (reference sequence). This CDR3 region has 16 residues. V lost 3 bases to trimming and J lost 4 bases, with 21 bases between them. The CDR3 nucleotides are TGTGCCTGGAGGTACGGCGGAGGCGCAGTGCGAGAGACCCAGTACTTC. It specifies CAWRYGGGAVRETQYF.

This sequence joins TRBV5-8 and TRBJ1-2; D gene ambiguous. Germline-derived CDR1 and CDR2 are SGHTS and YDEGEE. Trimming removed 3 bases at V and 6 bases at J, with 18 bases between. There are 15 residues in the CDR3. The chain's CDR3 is CASSSKSWALNGYTF. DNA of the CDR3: TGTGCCAGCAGCTCCAAGTCGTGGGCCCTCAATGGCTACACCTTC.

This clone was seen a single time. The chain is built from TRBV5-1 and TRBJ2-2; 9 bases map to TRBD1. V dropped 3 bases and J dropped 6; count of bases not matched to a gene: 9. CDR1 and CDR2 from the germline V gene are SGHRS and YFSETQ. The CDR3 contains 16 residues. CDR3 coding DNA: TGCGCCAGCAGCTGGCCGCGGACAGGGGCTTCCGGGGAGCTGTTTTTT. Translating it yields CASSWPRTGASGELFF.

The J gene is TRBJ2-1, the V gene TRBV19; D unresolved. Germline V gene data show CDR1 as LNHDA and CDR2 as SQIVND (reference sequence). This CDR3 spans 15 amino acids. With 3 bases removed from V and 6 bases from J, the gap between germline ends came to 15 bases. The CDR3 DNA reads TGTGCCAGTAGTATTGGCGGTAAGCCCCTCAATGAGCAGTTCTTC. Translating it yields CASSIGGKPLNEQFF.

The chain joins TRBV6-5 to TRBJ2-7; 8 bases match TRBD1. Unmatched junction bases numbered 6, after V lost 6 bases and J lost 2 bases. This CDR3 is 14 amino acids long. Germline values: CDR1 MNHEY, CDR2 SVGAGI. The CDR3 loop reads CASSLRDRPYEQYF. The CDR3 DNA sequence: TGTGCCAGCAGCCTCCGGGACAGGCCCTACGAGCAGTACTTC.

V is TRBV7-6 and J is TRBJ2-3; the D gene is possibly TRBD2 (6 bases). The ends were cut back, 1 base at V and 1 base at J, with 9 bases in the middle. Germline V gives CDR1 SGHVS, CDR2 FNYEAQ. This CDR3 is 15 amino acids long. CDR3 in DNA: TGTGCCAGCAGCTTAGGGCTAGCGCGCACAGATACGCAGTATTTT. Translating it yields CASSLGLARTDTQYF.

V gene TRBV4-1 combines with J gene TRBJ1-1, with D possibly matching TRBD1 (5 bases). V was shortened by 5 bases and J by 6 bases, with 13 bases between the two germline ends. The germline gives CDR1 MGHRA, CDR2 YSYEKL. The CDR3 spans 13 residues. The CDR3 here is CASSEPGLAEAFF. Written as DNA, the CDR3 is TGCGCCAGCAGCGAGCCGGGACTCGCTGAAGCTTTCTTT.

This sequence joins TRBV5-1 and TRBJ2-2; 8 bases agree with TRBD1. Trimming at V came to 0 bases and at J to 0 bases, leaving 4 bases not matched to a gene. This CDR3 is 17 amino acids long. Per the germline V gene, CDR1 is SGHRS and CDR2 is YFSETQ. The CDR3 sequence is CASSLADRGANTGELFF. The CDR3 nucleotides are TGCGCCAGCAGCTTGGCAGACAGGGGCGCGAACACCGGGGAGCTGTTTTTT.

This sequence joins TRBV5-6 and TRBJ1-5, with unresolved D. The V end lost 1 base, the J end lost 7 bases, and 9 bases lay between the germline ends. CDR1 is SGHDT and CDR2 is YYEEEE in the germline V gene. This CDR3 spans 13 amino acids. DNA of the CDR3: TGTGCCAGCAGCTTGAACGGGAACCAGCCCCAGCATTTT. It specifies CASSLNGNQPQHF. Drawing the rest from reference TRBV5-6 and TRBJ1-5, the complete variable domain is DAGVTQSPTHLIKTRGQQVTLRCSPKSGHDTVSWYQQALGQGPQFIFQYYEEEERQRGNFPDRFSGHQFPNYSSELNVNALLLGDSALYLCASSLNGNQPQHFGDGTRLSIL.